Sequencing of this TCR beta chain was carried out in a study of blood T cell repertoires in COVID-19. Per the authors' pipeline: Amplification from reference gene primers served as the basis for estimated nucleated cell counts. Sequencing was performed with immunoSEQ multiplex PCR; in TCRdb, only in-frame clones are kept and a portion is missing. The DNA was the basis for D and trimming; V, J and clone size are from that table. This sample carries approximately 160,000 clones, more than 85% of them seen once, and the ten largest clones take roughly 7.3%. Participant age was roughly 18 to 89 years, and participants resided in fewer than 25 US areas. V was clipped by 4 bases and J by 6 bases, with 10 bases between them. There are 12 residues in the CDR3. CDR1 is SGDLS and CDR2 is YYNGEE in the germline V gene.

The rearrangement uses TRBV9 and TRBJ1-1; TRBD1 might be the D (6 bases). The clonotype comes from a woman in her forties or fifties who had recovered from COVID-19. The sample taken for sequencing was PBMCs or T cells enriched from blood (not recorded which). This CDR3 is CASSPGGPEAFF. In DNA form, the CDR3 reads TGTGCCAGCAGCCCGGGGGGGCCTGAAGCTTTCTTT.